What follows describes a single TCR beta chain. Its recognized antigen is unknown. Base qualities are not at hand, and no much larger clone is one base apart. Participants in the prospective study were enrolled through a virtual design, were aged 18 to 89 years, and lived in about two dozen United States geographic areas. In the prospective study, cohorts were assigned on the basis of participant-reported clinical history obtained from a screening survey and a study questionnaire. In the prospective study, mobile phlebotomists collected whole blood, serum and a nasopharyngeal or oropharyngeal swab from each participant. Additional blood draws and questionnaires over an approximately two-month period could optionally be provided by prospective study participants. Before DNA extraction, blood samples from the prospective study were shipped at room temperature or frozen. The record originates from a study of blood T cell repertoires in COVID-19 (dated by TCRdb to about 2020). Regarding the research as a whole: Collaborator samples came from the United States, Italy and Spain and covered acute and convalescent phases of COVID-19. The prospective study material was composed of cDNA or gDNA derived from T cells, B-cell-depleted T cells, or PBMCs. Subjects who had been exposed to COVID-19, were actively infected with it, or had recovered from it provided the deeply sampled blood TCRbeta repertoires that made up the dataset. The repertoires were released in a freely available public database intended as a resource for research on the immune response to SARS-CoV-2. The samples were drawn from the first 160 participants of the ongoing ImmuneRACE study and from over a thousand subjects provided by 6 global collaborators. Sample metadata almost always included a de-identified subject ID, COVID-19 status, age in years and sex. Where HLA class I and class II types were available, the types were taken from metadata supplied by the sample provider, not from assay-based typing. Study-wide findings and limitations: Clinical and demographic metadata were provided uncurated, with the amount varying by source and participant.

TCRbeta CDR3 regions were amplified from genomic DNA using the immunoSEQ Assay, a bias-controlled multiplex PCR. For the original study's pipeline: Nucleated cell counts per sample were estimated from amplification of reference gene primers within the assay. To quantify the absolute abundance of each unique TCRbeta CDR3 rearrangement, sequence reads were collapsed and filtered. For each sample, productive Simpson clonality was calculated as the square root of Simpson's diversity index over productive rearrangements. TCRdb obtained this table from immuneACCESS and retained in-frame rearrangements with V and J assigned. These tables miss some clones; where compared with another copy, unresolved V genes account for less than half of the shortfall, and the remainder is unexplained. That table is the source of V, J and clone size, and D and trimming were worked out from the DNA. This sample comprises approximately 200,000 clones, 75% to 90% of them detected only once. Approximately 3.4% of the sample is taken by the ten largest.

Including the terminal cysteine and phenylalanine, the CDR3 comprises 16 residues. The entry retains the CDR3 DNA only, 48 bases that are in frame from base 1. The germline V gene yields SGHRS for CDR1 and YFSETQ for CDR2. V has 1 base trimmed and J has 0 bases trimmed; junction bases matching no gene number 5. The sequencing sample was made of PBMCs or T cells enriched from blood (not recorded which). The chain joins TRBV5-1 to TRBJ2-5, and 8 junctional nucleotides match TRBD2. This clonotype originated in a woman aged 18-29 years in a cohort exposed to, infected with or recovered from COVID-19 (not recorded which). CDR3 reads: CASSLSTSAYQETQYF. In nucleotide form, the sequence is TGCGCCAGCAGCTTGTCGACTAGCGCGTACCAAGAGACCCAGTACTTC.